This TCR beta chain was captured in a study of blood T cell repertoires in COVID-19. Study background: Samples of COVID-19 (acute and convalescent) were obtained from the United States, Italy and Spain. Sources were T cells, B-cell-depleted T cells, or PBMCs; the material itself was cDNA or gDNA.

V shed 4 bases and J shed 1 base, with 9 bases lying between them. The CDR3 totals 14 residues. Germline values: CDR1 SGHRS, CDR2 YFSETQ. In the original analysis: The authors estimated nucleated cell counts from reference gene primer amplification. Some clones are missing from TCRdb's copy, which holds only in-frame ones; the method was immunoSEQ multiplex PCR. V and J calls plus clone size are reproduced from that table; the DNA served to infer D and trimming. The table records some 110,000 clones, 70% to 85% of them present only once. Sequenced material: peripheral blood. The V gene is TRBV5-1, the J gene TRBJ1-3; TRBD1 is a possible D gene (6 bases). The receptor was isolated from a woman in her seventies with acute or convalescent COVID-19. The CDR3 reads CASSKQGSGNTIYF. DNA for the CDR3: TGCGCCAGCAGCAAACAGGGATCTGGAAACACCATATATTTT.